This T cell receptor beta chain was observed in a study of cytomegalovirus exposure and HLA in healthy donors. This CDR3 is built from 13 residues. The ends were cut back, 1 base at V and 4 bases at J, with 5 bases in the middle. Looked up from germline, CDR1 is SGHTA and CDR2 is FQGNSA. Primers included in the PCR were 60 Vbeta and 13 Jbeta primers. The assay was immunoSEQ multiplex PCR, and TCRdb's table has in-frame clones only and misses some. The sample lists around 120,000 clones; roughly 80% were seen once. General study findings and limits: Researchers reported that a few CMV-associated chains were confirmed in vitro as CMV antigen-specific. Associated with HLA alleles at 0.05 false discovery rate in a later analysis were over 15,000 TCR beta sequences.

Of note for this clone: Its cognate antigen is unknown.

At collection, donors were nominally healthy, but unrecorded immune exposures were probable. This chain connects TRBV7-2 to TRBJ1-5; D remains ambiguous. The TCR originated in a woman in her thirties or forties in good health and CMV-seropositive. Sequenced input: PBMCs. CDR3 sequence reads: CASSLGENQPQHF. In DNA form, the CDR3 reads TGTGCCAGCAGCTTAGGAGAAAATCAGCCCCAGCATTTT. Full variable domain (remainder filled in from reference TRBV7-2 and TRBJ1-5): GAGVSQSPSNKVTEKGKDVELRCDPISGHTALYWYRQSLGQGLEFLIYFQGNSAPDKSGLPSDRFSAERTGGSVSTLTIQRTQQEDSAVYLCASSLGENQPQHFGDGTRLSIL.